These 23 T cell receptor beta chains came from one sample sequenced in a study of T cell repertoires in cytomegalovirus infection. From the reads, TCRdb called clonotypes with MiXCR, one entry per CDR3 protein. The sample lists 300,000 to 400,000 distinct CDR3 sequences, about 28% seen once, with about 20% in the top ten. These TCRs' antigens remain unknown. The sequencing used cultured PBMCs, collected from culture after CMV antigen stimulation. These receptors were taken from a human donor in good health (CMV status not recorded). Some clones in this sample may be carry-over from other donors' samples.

The DNA of the CDR3 is TGTGCCAGCAGTAACAGGGAAGATACGCAGTATTTT. It encodes CASSNREDTQYF. This rearrangement joins TRBV7-6 to TRBJ2-3; D might be TRBD1 (6 bases). This CDR3 contains 12 residues. With 6 bases removed from V and 5 bases from J, the gap between germline ends came to 9 bases. Germline lookup yields CDR1 SGHVS and CDR2 FNYEAQ.

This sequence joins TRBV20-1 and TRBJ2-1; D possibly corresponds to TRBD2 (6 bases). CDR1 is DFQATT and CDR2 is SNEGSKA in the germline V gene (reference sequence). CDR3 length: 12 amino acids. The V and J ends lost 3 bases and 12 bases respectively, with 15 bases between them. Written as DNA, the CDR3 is TGCAGTGCTAGGGAGGGTCTGGTTGGGCAGTTCTTC. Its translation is CSAREGLVGQFF.

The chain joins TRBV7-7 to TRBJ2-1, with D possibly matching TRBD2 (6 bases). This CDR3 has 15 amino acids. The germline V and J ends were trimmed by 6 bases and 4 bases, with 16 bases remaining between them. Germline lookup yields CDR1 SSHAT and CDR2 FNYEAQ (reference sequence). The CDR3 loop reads CASSPTGGNYNEQFF. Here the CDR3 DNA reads TGTGCCAGCAGTCCGACGGGCGGGAATTACAATGAGCAGTTCTTC.

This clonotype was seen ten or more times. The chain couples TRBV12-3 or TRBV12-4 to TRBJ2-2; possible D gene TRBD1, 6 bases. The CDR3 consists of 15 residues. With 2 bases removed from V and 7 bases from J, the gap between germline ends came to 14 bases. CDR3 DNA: TGTGCCAGCAGTTTAATAACAGGGTCGGGCGGGGAGCTGTTTTTT. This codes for CASSLITGSGGELFF.

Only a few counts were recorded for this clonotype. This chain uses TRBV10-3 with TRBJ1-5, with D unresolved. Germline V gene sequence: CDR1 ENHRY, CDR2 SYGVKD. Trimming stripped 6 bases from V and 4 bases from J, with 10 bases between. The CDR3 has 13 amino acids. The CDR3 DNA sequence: TGTGCCATCAGCGAAACAGCAAATCAGCCCCAGCATTTT. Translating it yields CAISETANQPQHF.

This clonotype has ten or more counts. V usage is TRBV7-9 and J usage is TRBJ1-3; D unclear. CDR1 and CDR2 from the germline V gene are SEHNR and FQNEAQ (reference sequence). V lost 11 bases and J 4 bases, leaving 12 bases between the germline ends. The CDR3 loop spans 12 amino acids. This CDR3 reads CASAGTGNTIYF. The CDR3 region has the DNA TGTGCCTCGGCCGGAACCGGAAACACCATATATTTT. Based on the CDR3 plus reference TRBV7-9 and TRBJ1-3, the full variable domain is DTGVSQNPRHKITKRGQNVTFRCDPISEHNRLYWYRQTLGQGPEFLTYFQNEAQLEKSRLLSDRFSAERPKGSFSTLEIQRTEQGDSAMYLCASAGTGNTIYFGEGSWLTVV.

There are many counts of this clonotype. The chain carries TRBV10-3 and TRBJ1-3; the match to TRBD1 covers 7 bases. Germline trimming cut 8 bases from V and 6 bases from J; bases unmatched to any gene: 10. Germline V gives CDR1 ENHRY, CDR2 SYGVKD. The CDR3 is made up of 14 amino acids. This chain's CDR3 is CAISGTAGENTIYF. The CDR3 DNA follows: TGTGCCATCTCGGGGACAGCGGGTGAAAACACCATATATTTT.

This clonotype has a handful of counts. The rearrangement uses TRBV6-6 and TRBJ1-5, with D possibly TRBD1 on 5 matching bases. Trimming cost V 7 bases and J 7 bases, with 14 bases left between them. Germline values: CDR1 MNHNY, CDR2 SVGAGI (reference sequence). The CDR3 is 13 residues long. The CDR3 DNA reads TGTGCCAGCACGGGGGAAGCGGACCAGCCCCAGCATTTT. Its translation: CASTGEADQPQHF.

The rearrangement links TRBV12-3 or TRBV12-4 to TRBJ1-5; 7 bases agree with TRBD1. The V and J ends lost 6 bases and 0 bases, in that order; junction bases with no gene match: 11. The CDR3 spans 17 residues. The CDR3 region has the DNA TGTGCCAGCAGACACGCTGGGACAGTGCTTAGCAATCAGCCCCAGCATTTT. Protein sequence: CASRHAGTVLSNQPQHF.

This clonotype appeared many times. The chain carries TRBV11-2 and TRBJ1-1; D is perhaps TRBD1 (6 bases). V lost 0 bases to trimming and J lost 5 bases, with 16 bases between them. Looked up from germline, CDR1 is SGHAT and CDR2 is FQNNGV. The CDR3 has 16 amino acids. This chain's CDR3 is CASSLEWGARNTEAFF. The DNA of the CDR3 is TGTGCCAGCAGCTTAGAGTGGGGGGCGAGGAATACTGAAGCTTTCTTT.

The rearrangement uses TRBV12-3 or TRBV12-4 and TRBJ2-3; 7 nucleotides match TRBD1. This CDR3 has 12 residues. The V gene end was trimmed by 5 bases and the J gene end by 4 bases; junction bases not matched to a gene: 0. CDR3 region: CASSDRADTQYF. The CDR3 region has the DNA TGTGCCAGCAGTGACAGGGCAGATACGCAGTATTTT.

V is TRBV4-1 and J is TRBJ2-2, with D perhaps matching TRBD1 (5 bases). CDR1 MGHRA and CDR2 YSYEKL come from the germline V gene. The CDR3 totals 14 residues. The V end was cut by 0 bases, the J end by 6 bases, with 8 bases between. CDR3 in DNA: TGCGCCAGCAGCCAAGACAGGGTATCCGGGGAGCTGTTTTTT. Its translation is CASSQDRVSGELFF.

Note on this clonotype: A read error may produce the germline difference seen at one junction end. The CDR3 sequence: CASSLAQDRGNEKLFF. CDR3 coding DNA: TGTGCCAGCAGCTTGGCCCAGGACAGGGGCAATGAAAAACTGTTTTTT. The J gene is TRBJ1-4, the V gene TRBV5-3; 9 nucleotides line up with TRBD1. TRBV5-3 is an open reading frame, and its role is uncertain. This CDR3 comprises 16 residues.

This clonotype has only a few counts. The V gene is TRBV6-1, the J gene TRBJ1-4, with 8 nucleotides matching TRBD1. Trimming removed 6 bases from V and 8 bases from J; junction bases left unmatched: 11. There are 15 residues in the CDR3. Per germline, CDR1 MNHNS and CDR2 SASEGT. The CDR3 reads CASRLGLTGGEKLFF. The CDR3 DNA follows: TGTGCCAGCAGATTAGGTTTAACAGGGGGGGAAAAACTGTTTTTT.

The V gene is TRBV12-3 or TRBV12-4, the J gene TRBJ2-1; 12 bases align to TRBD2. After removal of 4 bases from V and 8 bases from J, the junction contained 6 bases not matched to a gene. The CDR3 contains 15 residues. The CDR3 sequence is CASSSRTSGIDEQFF. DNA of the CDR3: TGTGCCAGCAGTTCACGGACTAGCGGGATCGATGAGCAGTTCTTC.

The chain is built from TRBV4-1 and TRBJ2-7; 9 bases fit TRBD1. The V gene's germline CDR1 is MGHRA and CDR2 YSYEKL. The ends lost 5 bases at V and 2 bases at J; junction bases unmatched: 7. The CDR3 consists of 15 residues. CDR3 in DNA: TGCGCCAGCAGCACGGGGACAGGGAATCCCTACGAGCAGTACTTC. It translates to CASSTGTGNPYEQYF.

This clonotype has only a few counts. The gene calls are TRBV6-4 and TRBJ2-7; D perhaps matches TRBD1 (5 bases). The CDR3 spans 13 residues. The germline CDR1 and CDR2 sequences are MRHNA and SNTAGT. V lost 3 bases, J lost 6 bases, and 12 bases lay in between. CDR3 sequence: CASSEGEWGEQYF. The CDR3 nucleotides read TGTGCCAGCAGTGAAGGGGAATGGGGCGAGCAGTACTTC.

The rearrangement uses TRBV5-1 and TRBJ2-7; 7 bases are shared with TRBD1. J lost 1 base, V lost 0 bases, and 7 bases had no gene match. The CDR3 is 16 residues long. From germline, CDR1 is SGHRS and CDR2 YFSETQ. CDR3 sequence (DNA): TGCGCCAGCAGCTTGGCCAGGACAGGAAATTCCTACGAGCAGTACTTC. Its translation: CASSLARTGNSYEQYF.

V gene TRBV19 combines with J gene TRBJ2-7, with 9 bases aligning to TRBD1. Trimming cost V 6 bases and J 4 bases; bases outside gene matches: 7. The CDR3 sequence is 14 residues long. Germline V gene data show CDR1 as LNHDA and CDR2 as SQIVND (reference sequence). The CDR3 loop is CASRLTDRGYEQYF. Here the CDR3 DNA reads TGTGCCAGTAGGTTGACGGACAGGGGTTACGAGCAGTACTTC.

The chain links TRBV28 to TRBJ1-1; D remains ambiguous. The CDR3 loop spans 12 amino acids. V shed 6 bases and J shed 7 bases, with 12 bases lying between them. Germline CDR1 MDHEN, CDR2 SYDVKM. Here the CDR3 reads CASSSSGREAFF. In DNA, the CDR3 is TGTGCCAGCAGCTCCTCAGGACGTGAAGCTTTCTTT.

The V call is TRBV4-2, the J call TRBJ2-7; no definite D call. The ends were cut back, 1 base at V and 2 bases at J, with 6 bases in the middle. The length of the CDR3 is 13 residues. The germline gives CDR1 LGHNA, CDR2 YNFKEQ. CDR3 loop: CASSQAGAYEQYF. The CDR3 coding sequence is TGTGCCAGCAGCCAAGCTGGGGCCTACGAGCAGTACTTC.

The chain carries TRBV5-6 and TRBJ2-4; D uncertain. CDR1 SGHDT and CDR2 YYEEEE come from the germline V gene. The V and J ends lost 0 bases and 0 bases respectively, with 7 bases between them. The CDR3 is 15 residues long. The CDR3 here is CASSLAPLAKNIQYF. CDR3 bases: TGTGCCAGCAGCTTGGCCCCACTAGCCAAAAACATTCAGTACTTC.

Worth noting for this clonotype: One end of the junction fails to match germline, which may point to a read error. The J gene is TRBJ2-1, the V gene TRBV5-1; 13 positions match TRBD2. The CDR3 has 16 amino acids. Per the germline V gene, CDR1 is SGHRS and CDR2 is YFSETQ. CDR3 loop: CACSLTGLAGYNEQFF. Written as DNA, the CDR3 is TGCGCCTGCAGCTTGACGGGACTAGCGGGGTACAATGAGCAGTTCTTC.